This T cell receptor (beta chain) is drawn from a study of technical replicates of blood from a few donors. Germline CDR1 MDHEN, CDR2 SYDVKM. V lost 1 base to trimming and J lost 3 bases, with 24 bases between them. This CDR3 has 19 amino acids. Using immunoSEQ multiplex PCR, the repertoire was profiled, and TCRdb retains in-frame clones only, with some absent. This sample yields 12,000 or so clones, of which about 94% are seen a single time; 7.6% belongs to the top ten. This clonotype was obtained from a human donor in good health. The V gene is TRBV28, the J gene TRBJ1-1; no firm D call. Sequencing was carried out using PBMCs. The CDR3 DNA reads TGTGCCAGCAGTTTATCCCGGGGATTAGGCACATTAGGTGACACTGAAGCTTTCTTT. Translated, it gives CASSLSRGLGTLGDTEAFF.